This T cell receptor beta chain was identified during a study of regulatory T cells in long-lasting Graves disease. General study findings and limits: Preferential use of TRBV28, TRBJ1-2 and TRBJ2-5 was seen in persistent disease. Less diverse TCR repertoires were seen in persistent Graves' patients than in newly diagnosed ones.

Time point given: newly diagnosed GD, antithyroid drugs for less than 3 months. Extracted RNA from PBMCs served as the source of the TCR library. It was an endocrinology department in Xi'an, China, that provided the patients. Trimming cost V 8 bases and J 0 bases, with 7 bases left between them. The germline gives CDR1 MNHEY, CDR2 SMNVEV (reference sequence). This CDR3 comprises 12 residues. Sequencing libraries for TCR beta were prepared with iRepertoire HTBI primers and Arm-PCR of CDR3 regions. Via MiXCR, TCRdb re-called the multiplex PCR reads, giving one row per CDR3 protein. The sample consists of approximately 230,000 distinct CDR3 sequences, 15% to 20% of them appearing once. This clonotype was detected many times. What it binds is not known.

Source: peripheral blood mononuclear cells (PBMCs), taken at new diagnosis, from a patient treated with antithyroid drugs. The V gene is TRBV27, the J gene TRBJ1-1, with D hard to call. The sequence derives from a female donor with Graves disease. As DNA, the CDR3 is TGTGCCAGCTGGGCGGTGAACACTGAAGCTTTCTTT. This encodes CASWAVNTEAFF.